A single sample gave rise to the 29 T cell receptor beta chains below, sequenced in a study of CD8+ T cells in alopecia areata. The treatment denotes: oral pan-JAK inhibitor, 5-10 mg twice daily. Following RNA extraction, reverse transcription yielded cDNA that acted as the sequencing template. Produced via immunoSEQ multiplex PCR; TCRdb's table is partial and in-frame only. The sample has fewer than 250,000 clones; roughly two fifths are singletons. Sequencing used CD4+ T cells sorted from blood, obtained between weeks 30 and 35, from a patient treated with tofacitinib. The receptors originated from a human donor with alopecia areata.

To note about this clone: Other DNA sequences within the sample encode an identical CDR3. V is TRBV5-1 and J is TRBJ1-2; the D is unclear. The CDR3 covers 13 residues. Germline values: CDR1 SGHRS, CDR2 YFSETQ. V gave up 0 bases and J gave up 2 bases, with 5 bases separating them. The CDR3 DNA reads TGCGCCAGCAGCTTGGGGCAGAACTATGGCTACACCTTC. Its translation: CASSLGQNYGYTF.

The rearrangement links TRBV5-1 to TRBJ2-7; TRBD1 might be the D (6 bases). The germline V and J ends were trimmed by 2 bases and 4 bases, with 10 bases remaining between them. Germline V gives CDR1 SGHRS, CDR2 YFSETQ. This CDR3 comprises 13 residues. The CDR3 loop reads CASSLGGVYEQYF. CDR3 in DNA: TGCGCCAGCAGCTTAGGGGGTGTGTACGAGCAGTACTTC.

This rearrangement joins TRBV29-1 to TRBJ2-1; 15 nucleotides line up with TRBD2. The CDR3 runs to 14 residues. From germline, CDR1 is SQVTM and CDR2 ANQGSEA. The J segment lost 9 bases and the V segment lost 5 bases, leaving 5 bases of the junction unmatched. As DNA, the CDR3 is TGCAGCGTTACGGGACTAGCGGGGGGAGGTGAGCAGTTCTTC. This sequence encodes CSVTGLAGGGEQFF.

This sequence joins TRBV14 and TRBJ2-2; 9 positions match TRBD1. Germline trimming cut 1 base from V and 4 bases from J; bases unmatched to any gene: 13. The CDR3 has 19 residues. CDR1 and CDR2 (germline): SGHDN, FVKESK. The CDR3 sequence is CASSQVPTWGQGATGELFF. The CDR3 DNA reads TGTGCCAGCAGCCAAGTACCAACCTGGGGACAGGGAGCCACCGGGGAGCTGTTTTTT.

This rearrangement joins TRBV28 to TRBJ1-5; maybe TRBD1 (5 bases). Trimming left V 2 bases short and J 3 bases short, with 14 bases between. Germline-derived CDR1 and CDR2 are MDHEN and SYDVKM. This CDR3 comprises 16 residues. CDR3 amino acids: CASSLRRGSLNQPQHF. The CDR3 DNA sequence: TGTGCCAGCAGTTTAAGAAGGGGTTCCCTCAATCAGCCCCAGCATTTT.

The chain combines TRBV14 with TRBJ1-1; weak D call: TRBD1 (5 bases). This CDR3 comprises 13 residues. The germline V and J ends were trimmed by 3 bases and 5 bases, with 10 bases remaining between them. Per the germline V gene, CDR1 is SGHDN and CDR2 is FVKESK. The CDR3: CASSQQGETEAFF. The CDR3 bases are TGTGCCAGCAGCCAGCAGGGAGAGACTGAAGCTTTCTTT. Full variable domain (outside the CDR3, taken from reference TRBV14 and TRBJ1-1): EAGVTQFPSHSVIEKGQTVTLRCDPISGHDNLYWYRRVMGKEIKFLLHFVKESKQDESGMPNNRFLAERTGGTYSTLKVQPAELEDSGVYFCASSQQGETEAFFGQGTRLTVV.

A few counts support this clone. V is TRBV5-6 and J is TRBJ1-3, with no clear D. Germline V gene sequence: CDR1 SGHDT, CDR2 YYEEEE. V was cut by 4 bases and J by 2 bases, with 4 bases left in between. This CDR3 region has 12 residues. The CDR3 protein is CASSAAGNTIYF. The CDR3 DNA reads TGTGCCAGCAGCGCAGCTGGAAACACCATATATTTT.

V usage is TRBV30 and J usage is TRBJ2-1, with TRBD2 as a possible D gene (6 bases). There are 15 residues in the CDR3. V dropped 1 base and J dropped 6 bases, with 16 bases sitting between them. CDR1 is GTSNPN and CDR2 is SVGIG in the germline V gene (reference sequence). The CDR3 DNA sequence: TGTGCCTGGAGTGAAGGGACTGCCCTCCTCAATGAGCAGTTCTTC. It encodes CAWSEGTALLNEQFF. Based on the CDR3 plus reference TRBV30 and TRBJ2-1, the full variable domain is SQTIHQWPATLVQPVGSPLSLECTVEGTSNPNLYWYRQAAGRGLQLLFYSVGIGQISSEVPQNLSASRPQDRQFILSSKKLLLSDSGFYLCAWSEGTALLNEQFFGPGTRLTVL.

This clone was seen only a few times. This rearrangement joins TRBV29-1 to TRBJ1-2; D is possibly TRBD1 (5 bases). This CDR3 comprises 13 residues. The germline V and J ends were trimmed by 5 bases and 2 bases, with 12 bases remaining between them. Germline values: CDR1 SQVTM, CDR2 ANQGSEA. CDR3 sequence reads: CSVSSGTNYGYTF. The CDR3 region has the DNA TGCAGCGTTTCCTCAGGGACGAACTATGGCTACACCTTC.

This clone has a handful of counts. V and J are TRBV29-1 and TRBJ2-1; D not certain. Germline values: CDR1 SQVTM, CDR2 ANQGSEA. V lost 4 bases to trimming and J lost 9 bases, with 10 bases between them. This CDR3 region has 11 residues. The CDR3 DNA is TGCAGCGTTGTTCAGTATCTTGAGCAGTTCTTC. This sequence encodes CSVVQYLEQFF.

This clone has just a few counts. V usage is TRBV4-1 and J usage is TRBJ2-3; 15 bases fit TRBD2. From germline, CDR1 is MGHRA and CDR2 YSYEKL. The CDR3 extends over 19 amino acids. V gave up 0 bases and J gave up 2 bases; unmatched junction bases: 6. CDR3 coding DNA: TGCGCCAGCAGCCAAGACCCGAGGACTAGCGGGAGGGCCACAGATACGCAGTATTTT. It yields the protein CASSQDPRTSGRATDTQYF.

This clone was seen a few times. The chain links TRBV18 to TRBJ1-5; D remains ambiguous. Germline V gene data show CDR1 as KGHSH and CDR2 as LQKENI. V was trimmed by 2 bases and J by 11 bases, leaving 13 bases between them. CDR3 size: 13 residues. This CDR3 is CASSPGEGHTQHF. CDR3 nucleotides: TGTGCCAGCTCACCAGGCGAGGGCCACACCCAGCATTTT.

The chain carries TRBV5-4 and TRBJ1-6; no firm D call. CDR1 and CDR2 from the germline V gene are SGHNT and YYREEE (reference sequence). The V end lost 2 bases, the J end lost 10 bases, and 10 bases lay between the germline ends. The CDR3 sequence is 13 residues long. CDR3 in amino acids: CASSFFEDSPLHF. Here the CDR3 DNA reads TGTGCCAGCAGCTTCTTCGAGGACTCACCCCTCCACTTT. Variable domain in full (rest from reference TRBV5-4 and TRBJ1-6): ETGVTQSPTHLIKTRGQQVTLRCSSQSGHNTVSWYQQALGQGPQFIFQYYREEENGRGNFPPRFSGLQFPNYSSELNVNALELDDSALYLCASSFFEDSPLHFGNGTRLTVT.

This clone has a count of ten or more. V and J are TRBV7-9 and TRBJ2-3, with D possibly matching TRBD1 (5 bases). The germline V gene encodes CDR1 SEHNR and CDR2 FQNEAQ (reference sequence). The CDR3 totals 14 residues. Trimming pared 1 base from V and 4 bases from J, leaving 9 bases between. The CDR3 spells CASSLVQGSDTQYF. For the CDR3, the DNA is TGTGCCAGCAGCTTAGTTCAGGGATCAGATACGCAGTATTTT.

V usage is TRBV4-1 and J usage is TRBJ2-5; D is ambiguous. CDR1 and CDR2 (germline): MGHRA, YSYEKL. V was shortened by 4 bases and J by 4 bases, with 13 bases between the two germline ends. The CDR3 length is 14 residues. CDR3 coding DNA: TGCGCCAGCAGCCCGCACAAGACTCGAGAGACCCAGTACTTC. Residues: CASSPHKTRETQYF.

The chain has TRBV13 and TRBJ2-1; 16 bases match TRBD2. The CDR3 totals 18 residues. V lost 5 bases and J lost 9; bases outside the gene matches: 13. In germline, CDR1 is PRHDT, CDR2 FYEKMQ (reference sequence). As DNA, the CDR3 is TGTGCCAGCAGCACCTCCGGGACTAGCGGGGGGGAAGGGGCTGAGCAGTTCTTC. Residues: CASSTSGTSGGEGAEQFF. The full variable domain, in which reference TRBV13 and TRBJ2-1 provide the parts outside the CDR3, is AAGVIQSPRHLIKEKRETATLKCYPIPRHDTVYWYQQGPGQDPQFLISFYEKMQSDKGSIPDRFSAQQFSDYHSELNMSSLELGDSALYFCASSTSGTSGGEGAEQFFGPGTRLTVL.

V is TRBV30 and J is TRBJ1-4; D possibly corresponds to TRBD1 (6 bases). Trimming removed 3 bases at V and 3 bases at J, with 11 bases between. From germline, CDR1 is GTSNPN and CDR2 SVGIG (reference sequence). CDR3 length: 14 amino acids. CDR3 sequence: CAWSSQGSNEKLFF. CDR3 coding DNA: TGTGCCTGGAGCTCACAGGGATCTAATGAAAAACTGTTTTTT.

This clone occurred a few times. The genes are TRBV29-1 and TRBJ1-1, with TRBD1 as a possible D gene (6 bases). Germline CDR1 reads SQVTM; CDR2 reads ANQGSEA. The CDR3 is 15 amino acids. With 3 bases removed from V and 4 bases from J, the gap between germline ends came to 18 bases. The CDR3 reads CSVDGTESGATEAFF. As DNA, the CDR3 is TGCAGCGTTGATGGGACGGAATCGGGGGCCACTGAAGCTTTCTTT.

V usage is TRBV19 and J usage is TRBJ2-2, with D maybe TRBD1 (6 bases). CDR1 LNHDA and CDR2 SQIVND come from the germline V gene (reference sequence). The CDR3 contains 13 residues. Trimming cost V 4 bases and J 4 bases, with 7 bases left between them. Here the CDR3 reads CASSKQGTGELFF. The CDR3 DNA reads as TGTGCCAGTAGTAAACAGGGCACCGGGGAGCTGTTTTTT.

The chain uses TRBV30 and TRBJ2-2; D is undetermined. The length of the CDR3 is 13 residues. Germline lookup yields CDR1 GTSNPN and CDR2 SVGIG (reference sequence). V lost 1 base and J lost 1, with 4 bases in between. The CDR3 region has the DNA TGTGCCTGGAGTGACAGGAACACCGGGGAGCTGTTTTTT. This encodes CAWSDRNTGELFF.

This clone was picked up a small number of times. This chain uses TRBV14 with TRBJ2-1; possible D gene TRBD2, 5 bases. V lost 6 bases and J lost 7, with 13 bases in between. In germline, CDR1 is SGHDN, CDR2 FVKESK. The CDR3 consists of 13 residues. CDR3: CASRRESVNEQFF. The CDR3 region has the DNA TGTGCCAGCAGGAGGGAATCGGTAAATGAGCAGTTCTTC.

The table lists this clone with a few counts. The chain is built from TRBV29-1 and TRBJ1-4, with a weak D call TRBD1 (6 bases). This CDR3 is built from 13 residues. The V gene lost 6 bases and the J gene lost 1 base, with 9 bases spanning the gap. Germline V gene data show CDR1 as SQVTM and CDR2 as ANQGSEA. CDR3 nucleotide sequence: TGCAGCGTGCAGACAGGAACTAATGAAAAACTGTTTTTT. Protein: CSVQTGTNEKLFF.

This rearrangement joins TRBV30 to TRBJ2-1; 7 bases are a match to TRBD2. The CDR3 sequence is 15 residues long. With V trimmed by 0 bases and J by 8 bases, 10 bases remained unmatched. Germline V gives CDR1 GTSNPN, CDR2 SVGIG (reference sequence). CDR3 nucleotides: TGTGCCTGGAGTGTGAGTGGCGGGGGAATCGATGAGCAGTTCTTC. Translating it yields CAWSVSGGGIDEQFF.

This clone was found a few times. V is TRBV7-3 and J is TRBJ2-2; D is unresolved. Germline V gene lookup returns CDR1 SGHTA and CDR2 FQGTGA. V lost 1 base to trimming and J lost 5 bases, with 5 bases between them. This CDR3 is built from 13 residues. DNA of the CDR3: TGTGCCAGCAGCTTAAGGCTAACCGGGGAGCTGTTTTTT. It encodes CASSLRLTGELFF. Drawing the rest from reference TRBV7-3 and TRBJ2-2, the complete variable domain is GAGVSQTPSNKVTEKGKYVELRCDPISGHTALYWYRQSLGQGPEFLIYFQGTGAADDSGLPNDRFFAVRPEGSVSTLKIQRTERGDSAVYLCASSLRLTGELFFGEGSRLTVL.

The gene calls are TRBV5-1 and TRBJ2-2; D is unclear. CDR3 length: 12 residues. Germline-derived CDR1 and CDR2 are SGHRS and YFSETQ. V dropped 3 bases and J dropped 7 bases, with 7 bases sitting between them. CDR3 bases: TGCGCCAGCAGCTCCTACAACGGGGAGCTGTTTTTT. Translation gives CASSSYNGELFF. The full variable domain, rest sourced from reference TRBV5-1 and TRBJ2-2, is KAGVTQTPRYLIKTRGQQVTLSCSPISGHRSVSWYQQTPGQGLQFLFEYFSETQRNKGNFPGRFSGRQFSNSRSEMNVSTLELGDSALYLCASSSYNGELFFGEGSRLTVL.

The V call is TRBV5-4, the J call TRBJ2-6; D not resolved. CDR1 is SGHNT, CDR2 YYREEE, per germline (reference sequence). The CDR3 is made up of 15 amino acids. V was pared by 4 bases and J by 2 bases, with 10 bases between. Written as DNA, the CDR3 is TGTGCCAGCAGCCCAGTGGATCCTGGGGCCAACGTCCTGACTTTC. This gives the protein CASSPVDPGANVLTF.

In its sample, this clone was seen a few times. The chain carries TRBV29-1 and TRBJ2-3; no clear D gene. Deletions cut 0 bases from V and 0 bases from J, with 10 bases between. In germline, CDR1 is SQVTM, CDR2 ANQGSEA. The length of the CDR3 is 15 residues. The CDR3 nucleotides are TGCAGCGTTGAAGAAATGAGCAGTAGCACAGATACGCAGTATTTT. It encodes CSVEEMSSSTDTQYF.

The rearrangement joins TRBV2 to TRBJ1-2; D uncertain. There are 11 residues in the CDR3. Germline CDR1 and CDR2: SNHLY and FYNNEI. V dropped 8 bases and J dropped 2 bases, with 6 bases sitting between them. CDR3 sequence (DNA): TGTGCCAGCGTCAGGAACTATGGCTACACCTTC. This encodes CASVRNYGYTF.

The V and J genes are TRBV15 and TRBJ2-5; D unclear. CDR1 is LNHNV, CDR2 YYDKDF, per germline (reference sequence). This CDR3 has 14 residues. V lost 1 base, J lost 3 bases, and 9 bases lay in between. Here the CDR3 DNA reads TGTGCCACCAGCAGAGCCCGGACGGAAGAGACCCAGTACTTC. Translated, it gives CATSRARTEETQYF.